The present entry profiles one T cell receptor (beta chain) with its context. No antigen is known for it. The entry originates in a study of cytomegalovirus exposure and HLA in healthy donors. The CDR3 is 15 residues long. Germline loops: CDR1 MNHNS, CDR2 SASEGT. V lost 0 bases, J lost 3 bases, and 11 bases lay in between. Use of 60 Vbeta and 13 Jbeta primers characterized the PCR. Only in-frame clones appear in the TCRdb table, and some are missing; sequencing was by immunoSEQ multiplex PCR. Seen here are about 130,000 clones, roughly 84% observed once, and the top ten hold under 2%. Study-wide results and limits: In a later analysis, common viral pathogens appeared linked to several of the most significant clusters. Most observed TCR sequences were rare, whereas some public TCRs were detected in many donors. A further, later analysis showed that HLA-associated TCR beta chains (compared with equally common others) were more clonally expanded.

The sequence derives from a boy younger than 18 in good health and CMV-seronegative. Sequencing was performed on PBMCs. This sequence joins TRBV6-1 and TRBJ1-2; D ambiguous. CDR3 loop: CASSEASGLDYGYTF. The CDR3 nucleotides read TGTGCCAGCAGTGAAGCGTCCGGGTTAGACTATGGCTACACCTTC.